This passage covers 20 T cell receptor beta chains from one sample sequenced in a study of T-cell reconstitution after alpha-beta-depleted transplantation in children. Unique molecular identifiers were used in preparing the TCRbeta library. TCRdb used MiXCR to reprocess the PCR reads, holding one entry per CDR3 protein. The sample lists about 830,000 distinct CDR3 sequences, about 15% seen once, with roughly 5% in the top ten. Sequencing was performed on PBMCs, mostly from graft donor cells, taken 360 days after TCRalphabeta/CD19-depleted stem cell transplant. The receptor source for this set is a male patient between 5 and 17 years old who had a stem cell transplant for acute lymphoblastic leukemia, so the T cells may come from the graft donor.

For the CDR3, the DNA is TGTGCCAGCAGTATCAACAGGGGTCGGCATTCACCCCTCCACTTT. The encoded protein is CASSINRGRHSPLHF. The chain links TRBV27 to TRBJ1-6; 7 bases match TRBD1. In germline, CDR1 is MNHEY, CDR2 SMNVEV (reference sequence). Trimming at V came to 5 bases and at J to 8 bases, leaving 9 bases not matched to a gene. This CDR3 region has 15 residues.

This clonotype was seen only a few times. The CDR3 here is CSAETDRLNYGYTF. CDR3 sequence (DNA): TGCAGTGCTGAGACAGACAGACTTAACTATGGCTACACCTTC. This chain joins TRBV20-1 and TRBJ1-2; D perhaps matches TRBD1 (5 bases). The CDR3 spans 14 residues. Trimming took off 5 bases at V and 1 base at J, with 14 bases between the two ends. CDR1 and CDR2 from the germline V gene are DFQATT and SNEGSKA (reference sequence).

V and J are TRBV21-1 and TRBJ2-3. TRBV21-1 is tagged as a pseudogene. The CDR3 is 15 residues long. The CDR3 reads CASSKATVNTDTQYF. The CDR3 DNA sequence: TGTGCCAGCAGCAAAGCGACCGTAAACACAGATACGCAGTATTTT.

The V gene is TRBV7-8, the J gene TRBJ2-4, with 8 bases identical to TRBD2. The V gene end was trimmed by 5 bases and the J gene end by 2 bases; junction bases not matched to a gene: 11. The CDR3 has 17 residues. Germline V gene lookup returns CDR1 SGHVS and CDR2 FQNEAQ. CDR3 bases: TGTGCCAGCAGCCAACTAGGCGGCGGGGGGCCCAAAAACATTCAGTACTTC. Translated, it gives CASSQLGGGGPKNIQYF.

V is TRBV11-2 and J is TRBJ2-1; D perhaps matches TRBD2 (6 bases). CDR1 is SGHAT and CDR2 is FQNNGV in the germline V gene. Trimming took 8 bases from V and 9 from J, leaving 14 bases between them. The CDR3 sequence is 12 residues long. CDR3 loop: CASDRGAGEQFF. The CDR3 DNA sequence: TGTGCCAGCGATCGCGGGGCGGGTGAGCAGTTCTTC.

This clonotype was counted only a few times. This rearrangement joins TRBV29-1 to TRBJ2-1; perhaps TRBD2 as D (5 bases). The CDR3 extends over 14 amino acids. Germline-derived CDR1 and CDR2 are SQVTM and ANQGSEA. The ends were cut back, 6 bases at V and 6 bases at J, with 18 bases in the middle. This CDR3 reads CSVGDYRKPNEQFF. CDR3 coding DNA: TGCAGCGTCGGTGACTACCGGAAACCCAATGAGCAGTTCTTC.

This clonotype was seen only a few times. The chain has TRBV7-3 and TRBJ2-3, with 7 nucleotides matching TRBD2. Germline CDR1 is SGHTA and CDR2 is FQGTGA. The CDR3 is 12 residues long. V lost 8 bases and J lost 6; bases outside the gene matches: 5. The CDR3 DNA follows: TGTGCCAGCGGGGGGGAAGGGGATACGCAGTATTTT. Translated, it gives CASGGEGDTQYF.

The rearrangement uses TRBV7-9 and TRBJ2-5; D gene ambiguous. V dropped 8 bases and J dropped 2 bases, with 12 bases sitting between them. Germline V lookup: CDR1 SEHNR, CDR2 FQNEAQ (reference sequence). The CDR3 totals 13 residues. CDR3 DNA: TGTGCCAGCCGTCCGTGGGCGCAAGAGACCCAGTACTTC. The encoded protein is CASRPWAQETQYF.

The J gene is TRBJ2-3, the V gene TRBV10-1; D is possibly TRBD1 (6 bases). The CDR3 runs to 15 residues. CDR1 and CDR2 (germline): WNHNN, SYGVQD (reference sequence). V was pared by 0 bases and J by 6 bases, with 13 bases between. The CDR3 bases are TGCGCCAGCAGTGAGTCGAAGGTTCAGGGGGATACGCAGTATTTT. Translation: CASSESKVQGDTQYF.

In its sample, this clonotype was seen a few times. The gene calls are TRBV3-1 and TRBJ2-2; 8 bases align to TRBD2. Trimming took 0 bases from V and 5 from J; bases not matched to a gene: 8. Looked up from germline, CDR1 is LGHDT and CDR2 is YNNKEL (reference sequence). This CDR3 comprises 17 residues. The CDR3 loop is CASSQDLGLVGTGELFF. The CDR3 DNA is TGTGCCAGCAGCCAAGATTTGGGACTAGTTGGGACCGGGGAGCTGTTTTTT.

The chain has TRBV2 and TRBJ2-2, with TRBD2 identical over 12 bases. In germline, CDR1 is SNHLY, CDR2 FYNNEI. The CDR3 spans 16 residues. V was pared by 7 bases and J by 4 bases, with 7 bases of the junction left unmatched. The DNA for the CDR3 is TGTGCCAGCACTCAGGGACTAGCGGGCCTCACCGGGGAGCTGTTTTTT. Protein: CASTQGLAGLTGELFF. Full variable domain (outside the CDR3, taken from reference TRBV2 and TRBJ2-2): EPEVTQTPSHQVTQMGQEVILRCVPISNHLYFYWYRQILGQKVEFLVSFYNNEISEKSEIFDDQFSVERPDGSNFTLKIRSTKLEDSAMYFCASTQGLAGLTGELFFGEGSRLTVL.

This clonotype occurred a few times. The chain's CDR3 is CSAPYGLGSGEQFF. The DNA of the CDR3 is TGCAGTGCCCCCTACGGGCTCGGTTCGGGGGAGCAGTTCTTC. The chain couples TRBV20-1 to TRBJ2-1; D perhaps matches TRBD2 (5 bases). The V end lost 6 bases, the J end lost 10 bases, and 22 bases lay between the germline ends. Germline V gene sequence: CDR1 DFQATT, CDR2 SNEGSKA (reference sequence). This CDR3 spans 14 amino acids.

This chain uses TRBV12-3 or TRBV12-4 with TRBJ2-1; 7 nucleotides match TRBD2. The CDR3 is 15 amino acids. After removal of 6 bases from V and 5 bases from J, the junction contained 10 bases not matched to a gene. Written as DNA, the CDR3 is TGTGCCAGCAGAGCTTTCTGGCGGGGGAACAATGAGCAGTTCTTC. This encodes CASRAFWRGNNEQFF.

This clonotype has a single count. The conserved phenylalanine or tryptophan normally closing the CDR3 is absent here, so this likely arose from a read error. V usage is TRBV12-3 or TRBV12-4 and J usage is TRBJ2-1; D possibly matches TRBD1 or TRBD2 (5 bases each). V lost 7 bases, J lost 0 bases, and 16 bases lay in between. This CDR3 comprises 16 residues. The CDR3 DNA is TGTGCCAGCACTGGGACCACAGAGGGCTCCTACAATGAGCAGTTCTTG. Encoded protein: CASTGTTEGSYNEQFL.

This clonotype appeared a few times. V usage is TRBV20-1 and J usage is TRBJ2-3; no definite D call. The CDR3 is made up of 15 amino acids. The V and J ends lost 5 bases and 10 bases respectively, with 25 bases between them. CDR1 is DFQATT, CDR2 SNEGSKA, per germline (reference sequence). The CDR3 sequence: CSAGNLSLVTKSQYF. CDR3 DNA sequence: TGCAGTGCTGGTAACCTTAGTTTAGTGACGAAGTCGCAGTATTTT.

This clonotype came up many times. The chain couples TRBV10-3 to TRBJ2-3, with D possibly being TRBD2 (6 bases). Per germline, CDR1 ENHRY and CDR2 SYGVKD. Deletions cut 2 bases from V and 0 bases from J, with 12 bases between. The CDR3 has 16 amino acids. CDR3 residues: CAISEKMSGSTDTQYF. The CDR3 bases are TGTGCCATCAGTGAGAAGATGAGCGGGAGCACAGATACGCAGTATTTT.

The rearrangement links TRBV24-1 to TRBJ2-1; 8 positions match TRBD1. Germline assignment: CDR1 KGHDR and CDR2 SFDVKD. With 7 bases clipped from V and 6 bases from J, the junction kept 16 bases outside the gene matches. The CDR3 has 17 residues. The CDR3 reads CATRPGTGQRWGNEQFF. The CDR3 region has the DNA TGTGCCACCAGGCCCGGGACAGGTCAAAGGTGGGGCAATGAGCAGTTCTTC.

The chain employs TRBV5-1 and TRBJ2-6, with TRBD2 matching 11 bases. Trimming cost V 4 bases and J 3 bases; bases outside gene matches: 3. Germline CDR1 is SGHRS and CDR2 is YFSETQ. CDR3 length: 16 amino acids. The CDR3 DNA sequence: TGCGCCAGCAGCCGGACTAGCGGGCTTGGGGCCAACGTCCTGACTTTC. It yields the protein CASSRTSGLGANVLTF.

This clonotype has just a few counts. V gene TRBV12-3 or TRBV12-4 combines with J gene TRBJ2-4; D possibly corresponds to TRBD2 (6 bases). Trimming cost V 3 bases and J 0 bases, with 12 bases left between them. The CDR3 has 16 amino acids. The CDR3 DNA follows: TGTGCCAGCAGTTTGGTGGCGGGACTAGCCAAAAACATTCAGTACTTC. Encoded protein: CASSLVAGLAKNIQYF.

The chain couples TRBV27 to TRBJ2-2; D unresolved. Germline V gene data show CDR1 as MNHEY and CDR2 as SMNVEV (reference sequence). There are 14 residues in the CDR3. V was shortened by 6 bases and J by 1 base, with 9 bases between the two germline ends. CDR3 sequence reads: CASSIRVNTGELFF. For the CDR3, the DNA is TGTGCCAGCAGCATAAGGGTGAACACCGGGGAGCTGTTTTTT.